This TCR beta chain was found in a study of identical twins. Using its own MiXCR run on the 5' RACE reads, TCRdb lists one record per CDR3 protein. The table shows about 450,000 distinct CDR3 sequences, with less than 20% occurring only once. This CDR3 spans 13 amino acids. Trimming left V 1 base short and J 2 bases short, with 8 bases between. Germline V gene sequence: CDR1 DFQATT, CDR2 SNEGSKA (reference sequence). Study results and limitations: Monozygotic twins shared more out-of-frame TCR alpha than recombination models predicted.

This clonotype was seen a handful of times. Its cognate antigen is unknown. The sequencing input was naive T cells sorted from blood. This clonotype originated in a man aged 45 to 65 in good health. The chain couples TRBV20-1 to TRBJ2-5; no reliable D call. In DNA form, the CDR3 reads TGCAGTGCTAGAGTTAGGGAACAAGAGACCCAGTACTTC. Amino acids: CSARVREQETQYF.